The clone carrying this T cell receptor (beta chain) showed up just a few times. What it binds is not known. The data were obtained in a study of liver allograft versus peripheral blood T cells. Study background: The study compared liver allograft T cell receptor repertoires against peripheral blood repertoires of liver transplant recipients. Notes on the study in general: Peripheral blood T cell receptor repertoires reportedly differed from those found within liver allografts.

TCRdb re-analysed the reads in MiXCR, keeping a single row per CDR3 protein. The sample shows about 3,700 distinct CDR3 sequences, approximately 20% of them seen only once. The clonotype originates from a human patient who had a liver transplant. T cells may partly derive from the graft donor.

Here the CDR3 reads CASSDPGTGGYNEQFF. CDR3 coding DNA: TGTGCCAGCAGCGACCCCGGGACAGGGGGATACAATGAGCAGTTCTTC. The rearrangement uses TRBV7-9 and TRBJ2-1, with 11 bases that match TRBD1. From germline, CDR1 is SEHNR and CDR2 FQNEAQ (reference sequence). The CDR3 is 16 residues long. J lost 4 bases, V lost 5 bases, and 7 bases had no gene match.